The clone carrying this TCR beta chain has a count of ten or more. Time point noted: blood at routine non-recurrence follow-up after resection. A single record per CDR3 protein comes from TCRdb applying MiXCR to the 5' RACE reads. The data show roughly 34,000 distinct CDR3 sequences, 6% to 9.5% seen once. This record belongs to a study of spatial heterogeneity in lung cancer. Study at large: Raw-read counts averaged over ten per unique TCR and UMI combination.

The CDR3 is made up of 15 amino acids. V was pared by 4 bases and J by 4 bases, with 10 bases of the junction left unmatched. Germline CDR1 reads DFQATT; CDR2 reads SNEGSKA (reference sequence). The receptor was isolated from a male donor with early-stage non-small cell lung cancer. This material consisted of PBMCs, taken at follow-up. V usage is TRBV20-1 and J usage is TRBJ1-2; TRBD1 aligns across 9 bases. CDR3 DNA: TGCAGTGCTAAGGGACAGGGTAGCGATTTCTATGGCTACACCTTC. Translated: CSAKGQGSDFYGYTF.